The clone carrying this T cell receptor beta chain was found a few times. Antigen unknown. Authors' data handling: Ranging from roughly 23,224 to 690,600, TCR counts per sample had a median value of approximately 95,000. TCRdb independently ran MiXCR on the RACE reads; one entry per CDR3 protein. What appears here as the V and J calls and clone size reflects TCRdb's work, not the paper's. The sample comprises under 450,000 distinct CDR3 sequences, more than 5% of which are singletons, and over 5.5% rests with the top ten. This sample is drawn from a study of human T cells and chemical hapten exposure. Study overall: Patches that contained 0.01% DPC were applied to the upper back and read at 6 days. Whole-study results and caveats: Large CDR3 similarity clusters arose significantly more often from expanded TCRs than from controls.

The time point is: patch test 2, 6 weeks after DPC sensitization. Described treatment: therapeutic diphenylcyclopropenone sensitization with weekly scalp DPC. The germline V gene has CDR1 ENHRY and CDR2 SYGVKD. CDR3 length: 14 amino acids. The ends lost 2 bases at V and 1 base at J; junction bases unmatched: 1. Sample: whole blood, taken in connection with sensitization to the hapten diphenylcyclopropenone (DPC). V gene TRBV10-3 combines with J gene TRBJ2-7; 8 positions agree with TRBD1. This receptor was taken from a woman in her late teens or twenties with alopecia areata. Some clones in this sample may be carry-over from other donors' samples. The CDR3 protein is CAISETGGSYEQYF. As DNA, the CDR3 is TGTGCCATCAGTGAGACAGGGGGTTCCTACGAGCAGTACTTC.